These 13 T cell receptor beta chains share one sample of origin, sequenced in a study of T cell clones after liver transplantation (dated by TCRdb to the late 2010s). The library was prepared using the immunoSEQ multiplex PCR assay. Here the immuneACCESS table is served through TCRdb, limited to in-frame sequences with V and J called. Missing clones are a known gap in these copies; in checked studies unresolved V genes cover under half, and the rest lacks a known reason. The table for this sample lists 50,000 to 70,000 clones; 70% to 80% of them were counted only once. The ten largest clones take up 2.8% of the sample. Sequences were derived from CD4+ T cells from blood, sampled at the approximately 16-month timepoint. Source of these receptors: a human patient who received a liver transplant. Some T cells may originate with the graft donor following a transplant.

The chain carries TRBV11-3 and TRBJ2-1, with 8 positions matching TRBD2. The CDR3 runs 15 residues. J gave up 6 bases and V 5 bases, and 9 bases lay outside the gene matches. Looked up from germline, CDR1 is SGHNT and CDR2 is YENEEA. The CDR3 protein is CASSPIGRASNEQFF. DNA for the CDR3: TGTGCCAGCAGCCCAATCGGGAGGGCCAGCAATGAGCAGTTCTTC.

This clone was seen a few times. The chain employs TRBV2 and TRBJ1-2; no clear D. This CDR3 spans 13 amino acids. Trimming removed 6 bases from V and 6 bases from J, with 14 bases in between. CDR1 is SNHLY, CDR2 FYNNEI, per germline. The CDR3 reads CASRGMDRHGYTF. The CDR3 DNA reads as TGTGCCAGCAGGGGGATGGACCGCCATGGCTACACCTTC.

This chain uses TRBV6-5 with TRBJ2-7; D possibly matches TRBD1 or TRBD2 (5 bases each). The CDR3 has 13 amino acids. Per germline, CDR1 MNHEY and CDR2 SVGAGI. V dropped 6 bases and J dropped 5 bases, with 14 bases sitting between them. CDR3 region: CASRRTQGDEQYV. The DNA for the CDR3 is TGTGCCAGCAGACGCACGCAGGGAGACGAGCAGTACGTC.

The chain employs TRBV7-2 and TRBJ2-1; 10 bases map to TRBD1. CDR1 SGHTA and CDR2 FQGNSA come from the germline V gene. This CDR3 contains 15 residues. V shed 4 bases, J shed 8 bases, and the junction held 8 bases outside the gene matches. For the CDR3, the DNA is TGTGCCAGCAGCTCCGGGACAGGGGTCATCGATGAGCAGTTCTTC. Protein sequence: CASSSGTGVIDEQFF.

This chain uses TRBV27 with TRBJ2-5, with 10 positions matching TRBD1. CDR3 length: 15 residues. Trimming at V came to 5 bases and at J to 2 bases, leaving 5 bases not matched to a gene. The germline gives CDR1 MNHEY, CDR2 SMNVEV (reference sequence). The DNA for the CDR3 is TGTGCCAGCAGTCAGGGACAGGGGAATCAAGAGACCCAGTACTTC. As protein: CASSQGQGNQETQYF.

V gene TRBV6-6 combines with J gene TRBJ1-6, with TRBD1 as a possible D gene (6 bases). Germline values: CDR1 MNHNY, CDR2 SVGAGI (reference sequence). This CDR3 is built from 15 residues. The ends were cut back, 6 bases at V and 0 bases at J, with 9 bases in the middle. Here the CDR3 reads CASREDSSYNSPLHF. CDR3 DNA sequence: TGTGCCAGCAGGGAGGACAGCTCCTATAATTCACCCCTCCACTTT.

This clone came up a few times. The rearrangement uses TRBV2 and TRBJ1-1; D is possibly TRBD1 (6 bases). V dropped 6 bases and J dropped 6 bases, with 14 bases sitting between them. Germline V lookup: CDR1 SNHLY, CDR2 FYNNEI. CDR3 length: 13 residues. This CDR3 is CASRIRGLAEAFF. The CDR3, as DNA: TGTGCCAGCAGAATTAGGGGGTTGGCTGAAGCTTTCTTT.

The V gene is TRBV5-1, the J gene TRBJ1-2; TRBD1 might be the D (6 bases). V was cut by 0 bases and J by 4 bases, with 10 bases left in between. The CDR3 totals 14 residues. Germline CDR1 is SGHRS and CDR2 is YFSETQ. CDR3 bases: TGCGCCAGCAGCTTGGCCACAGGGCCCTATGGCTACACCTTC. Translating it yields CASSLATGPYGYTF.

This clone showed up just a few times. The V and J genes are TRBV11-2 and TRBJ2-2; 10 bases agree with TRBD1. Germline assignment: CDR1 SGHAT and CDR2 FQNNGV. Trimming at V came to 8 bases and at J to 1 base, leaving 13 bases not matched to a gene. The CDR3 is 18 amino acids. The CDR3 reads CASFAPGQGLENTGELFF. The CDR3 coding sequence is TGTGCCAGCTTCGCCCCGGGACAGGGGTTGGAGAACACCGGGGAGCTGTTTTTT.

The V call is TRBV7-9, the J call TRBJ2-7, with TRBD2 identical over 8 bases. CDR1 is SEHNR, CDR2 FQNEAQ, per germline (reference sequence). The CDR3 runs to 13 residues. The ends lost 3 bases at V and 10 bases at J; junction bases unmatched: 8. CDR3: CASSLGREVPQYV. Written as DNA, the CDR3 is TGTGCCAGCAGCTTGGGGCGGGAGGTTCCCCAGTACGTC.

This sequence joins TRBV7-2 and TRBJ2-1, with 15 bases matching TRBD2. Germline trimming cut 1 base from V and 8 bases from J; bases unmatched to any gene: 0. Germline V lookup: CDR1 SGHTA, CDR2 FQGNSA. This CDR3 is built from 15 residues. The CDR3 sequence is CASSLGTSGGDEQFF. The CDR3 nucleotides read TGTGCCAGCAGCTTAGGGACTAGCGGGGGGGATGAGCAGTTCTTC.

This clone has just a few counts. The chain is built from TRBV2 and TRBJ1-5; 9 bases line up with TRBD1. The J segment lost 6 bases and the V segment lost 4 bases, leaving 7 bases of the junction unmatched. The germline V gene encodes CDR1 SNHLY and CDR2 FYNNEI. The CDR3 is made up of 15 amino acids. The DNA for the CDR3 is TGTGCCAGCAGTGGGGGACAGGGCAGGAGTCAGCCCCAGCATTTT. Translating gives CASSGGQGRSQPQHF.

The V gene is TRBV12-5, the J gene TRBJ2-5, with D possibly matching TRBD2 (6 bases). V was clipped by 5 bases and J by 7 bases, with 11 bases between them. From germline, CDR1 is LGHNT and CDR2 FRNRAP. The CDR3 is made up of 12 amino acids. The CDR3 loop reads CASGASAGTQYF. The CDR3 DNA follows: TGTGCTAGTGGTGCGTCAGCGGGGACCCAGTACTTC. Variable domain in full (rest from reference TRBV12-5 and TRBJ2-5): DARVTQTPRHKVTEMGQEVTMRCQPILGHNTVFWYRQTMMQGLELLAYFRNRAPLDDSGMPKDRFSAEMPDATLATLKIQPSEPRDSAVYFCASGASAGTQYFGPGTRLLVL.